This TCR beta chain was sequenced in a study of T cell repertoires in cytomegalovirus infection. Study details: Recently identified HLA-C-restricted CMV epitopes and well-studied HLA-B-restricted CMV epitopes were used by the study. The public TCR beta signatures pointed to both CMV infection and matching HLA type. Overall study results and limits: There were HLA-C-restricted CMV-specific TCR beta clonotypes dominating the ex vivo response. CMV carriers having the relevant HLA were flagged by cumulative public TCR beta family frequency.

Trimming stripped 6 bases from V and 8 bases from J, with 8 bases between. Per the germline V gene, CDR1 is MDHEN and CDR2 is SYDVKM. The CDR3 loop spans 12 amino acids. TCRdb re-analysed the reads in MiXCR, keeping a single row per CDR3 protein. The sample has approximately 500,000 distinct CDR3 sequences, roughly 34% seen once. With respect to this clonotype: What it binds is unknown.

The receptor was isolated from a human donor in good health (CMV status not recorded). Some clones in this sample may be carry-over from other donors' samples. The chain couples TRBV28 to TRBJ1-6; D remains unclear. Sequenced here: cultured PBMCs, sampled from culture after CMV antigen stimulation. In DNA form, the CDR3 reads TGTGCCAGCAGGAGTCGGCATTCACCCCTCCACTTT. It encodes CASRSRHSPLHF.